These T cell receptor beta chains were read from a single sample in a study of fetal regulatory T cell absence and autoimmunity. Assay used: immunoSEQ multiplex PCR; TCRdb lists only in-frame clones, some missing. Of around 100,000 clones listed, about two thirds are singletons. Sequencing was performed on pancreas tissue. These receptors were collected from a male donor with IPEX syndrome. Both conserved end residues are part of each CDR3. The D gene is left open where the match is weak. Clone sizes are given selectively: once, few, many, or a class where the clone is expanded.

d_call	clone_size	j_call	v_call	cdr3_aa	cdr3_nt
-	-	TRBJ2-5	TRBV27	CASSSPLGTQYF	TGTGCCAGCAGTTCCCCATTGGGAACCCAGTACTTC
TRBD2	few	TRBJ2-7	TRBV7-6	CASSPWEGGYEQYF	TGTGCCAGCAGCCCCTGGGAGGGTGGCTACGAGCAGTACTTC
-	-	TRBJ1-2	TRBV7-9	CASSRLGLRGNYGYTF	TGTGCCAGCAGCCGCCTGGGACTAAGGGGGAACTATGGCTACACCTTC
-	-	TRBJ1-2	TRBV15	CATSRDLQGNYGYTF	TGTGCCACCAGCAGAGATTTGCAGGGTAACTATGGCTACACCTTC
-	-	TRBJ1-4	TRBV5-6	CASSFGGATNEKLFF	TGTGCCAGCAGCTTTGGGGGGGCAACTAATGAAAAACTGTTTTTT
TRBD1	-	TRBJ1-5	TRBV4-1	CASSQELVTGGIQPQHF	TGCGCCAGCAGCCAAGAATTAGTGACAGGGGGCATTCAGCCCCAGCATTTT
-	-	TRBJ2-3	TRBV7-2	CASSSGQKDTQYF	TGTGCCAGCAGCAGTGGACAGAAGGATACGCAGTATTTT
-	once	TRBJ2-1	TRBV15	CATSSGSSYNEQFF	TGTGCCACCAGCAGCGGGAGCTCCTACAATGAGCAGTTCTTC
TRBD1	few	TRBJ1-5	TRBV28	CASSWGQGYQPQHF	TGTGCCAGCAGTTGGGGACAGGGCTATCAGCCCCAGCATTTT
-	-	TRBJ1-1	TRBV6-5	CASSATEAFF	TGTGCCAGCAGTGCCACTGAAGCTTTCTTT
TRBD2	-	TRBJ2-7	TRBV6-1	CASSEIAGYSYEQYF	TGTGCCAGCAGTGAGATAGCGGGGTACTCCTACGAGCAGTACTTC
TRBD1	-	TRBJ1-1	TRBV7-6	CASSLDRGEAFF	TGTGCCAGCAGCTTAGACAGGGGTGAAGCTTTCTTT
-	few	TRBJ1-5	TRBV12-5	CASGRNSNQPQHF	TGTGCTAGTGGGCGTAATAGCAATCAGCCCCAGCATTTT
-	-	TRBJ1-1	TRBV7-8	CASSLWYQTEAFF	TGTGCCAGCAGCTTATGGTACCAGACTGAAGCTTTCTTT
-	-	TRBJ1-5	TRBV27	CASSLGGGGNQPQHF	TGTGCCAGCAGCCTAGGAGGGGGAGGCAATCAGCCCCAGCATTTT
TRBD2	-	TRBJ2-1	TRBV7-9	CASSHPAAGGFYNEQFF	TGTGCCAGCAGCCACCCTGCAGCGGGAGGATTCTACAATGAGCAGTTCTTC
TRBD2	-	TRBJ2-7	TRBV7-2	CASSWTSGSYEQYF	TGTGCCAGCAGCTGGACTAGCGGCTCCTACGAGCAGTACTTC
TRBD1	-	TRBJ2-7	TRBV9	CASSVGTGPYEQYF	TGTGCCAGCAGCGTAGGGACAGGCCCCTACGAGCAGTACTTC
-	-	TRBJ1-2	TRBV4-1	CASSRTAHFYGYTF	TGCGCCAGCAGCCGGACAGCCCATTTCTATGGCTACACCTTC
-	few	TRBJ2-7	TRBV2	CASSEAVEQYF	TGTGCCAGCAGTGAAGCGGTCGAGCAGTACTTC
-	few	TRBJ1-5	TRBV11-2	CASSPRQFSNQPQHF	TGTGCCAGCAGCCCGCGACAGTTTAGCAATCAGCCCCAGCATTTT
-	-	TRBJ2-3	TRBV6-1	CASSEAAFTDTQYF	TGTGCCAGCAGTGAAGCTGCTTTCACAGATACGCAGTATTTT
-	-	TRBJ2-5	TRBV6-1	CASSAPSWRGRLETQYF	TGTGCCAGCAGTGCCCCCTCCTGGAGGGGGCGCCTTGAGACCCAGTACTTC
-	-	TRBJ2-3	TRBV7-9	CASRRRDSTDTQYF	TGTGCCAGCAGACGCCGGGACAGCACAGATACGCAGTATTTT
TRBD2	-	TRBJ2-5	TRBV7-2	CASSPRGLALQETQYF	TGTGCCAGCAGCCCCCGGGGACTAGCCCTCCAAGAGACCCAGTACTTC
-	few	TRBJ1-2	TRBV7-8	CASSLGAYGYTF	TGTGCCAGCAGCTTGGGGGCTTATGGCTACACCTTC
TRBD2	-	TRBJ2-2	TRBV5-4	CASSSGTSGGSGELFF	TGTGCCAGCAGCTCCGGGACTAGCGGGGGTAGCGGGGAGCTGTTTTTT
TRBD1	-	TRBJ1-6	TRBV6-1	CASSSSGTGNSPLHF	TGTGCCAGCAGCTCATCCGGGACAGGGAATTCACCCCTCCACTTT
-	-	TRBJ2-2	TRBV6-5	CASSLQGPTGELFF	TGTGCCAGCAGCCTACAGGGCCCCACCGGGGAGCTGTTTTTT
-	-	TRBJ1-6	TRBV27	CASAPHRLAPLHF	TGTGCCAGCGCCCCCCACAGGTTGGCACCCCTCCACTTT
TRBD2	-	TRBJ2-1	TRBV7-8	CASSDLRLAGGPNEQFF	TGTGCCAGCAGCGACCTCAGACTAGCGGGGGGCCCCAATGAGCAGTTCTTC
-	few	TRBJ2-3	TRBV11-2	CASSLASTDTQYF	TGTGCCAGCAGCTTAGCTAGCACAGATACGCAGTATTTT
-	once	TRBJ1-5	TRBV12-5	CASGLDSDGGVYSNQPQHF	TGTGCTAGTGGTTTGGACTCCGACGGGGGGGTATATAGCAATCAGCCCCAGCATTTT
TRBD2	-	TRBJ2-3	TRBV5-6	CASSLEGLAGGPWTDTQYF	TGTGCCAGCAGCTTGGAGGGACTAGCGGGGGGGCCTTGGACAGATACGCAGTATTTT
-	-	TRBJ2-3	TRBV7-8	CASSPPRGVDTQYF	TGTGCCAGCAGCCCCCCAAGGGGCGTGGATACGCAGTATTTT
-	-	TRBJ1-1	TRBV5-1	CASSSMDTNTEAFF	TGCGCCAGCAGTTCGATGGACACGAACACTGAAGCTTTCTTT
-	-	TRBJ2-7	TRBV29-1	CSVEDIGTEQYF	TGCAGCGTTGAAGATATAGGCACCGAGCAGTACTTC
TRBD2	-	TRBJ2-5	TRBV6-5	CASSYGGGREETQYF	TGTGCCAGCTCCTACGGGGGCGGGAGGGAAGAGACCCAGTACTTC
TRBD1	-	TRBJ2-3	TRBV7-8	CASSVRGRTDTQYF	TGTGCCAGCAGCGTCAGGGGGCGCACAGATACGCAGTATTTT
TRBD2	once	TRBJ2-1	TRBV7-2	CASRAGLAKNEQFF	TGTGCCAGCAGAGCGGGACTAGCGAAGAATGAGCAGTTCTTC
TRBD1	-	TRBJ1-6	TRBV7-9	CASSLGGGAYNSPLHF	TGTGCCAGCAGCTTAGGAGGGGGCGCCTATAATTCACCCCTCCACTTT
-	-	TRBJ2-3	TRBV7-9	CASSLADTQYF	TGTGCCAGCAGCTTAGCAGATACGCAGTATTTT
TRBD1	-	TRBJ1-2	TRBV30	CAWSVQGAGYTF	TGTGCCTGGAGTGTACAGGGGGCGGGCTACACCTTC
-	-	TRBJ2-2	TRBV13	CASSLGVRPGELFF	TGTGCCAGCAGCTTAGGGGTGCGGCCCGGGGAGCTGTTTTTT
TRBD1	-	TRBJ1-5	TRBV27	CASSSTGGRNQPQHF	TGTGCCAGCAGTTCGACAGGGGGGCGCAATCAGCCCCAGCATTTT
-	once	TRBJ2-3	TRBV30	CAWSDLLSTDTQYF	TGTGCCTGGTCGGACTTACTAAGCACAGATACGCAGTATTTT
-	-	TRBJ2-2	TRBV10-3	CAISEWGRNTGELFF	TGTGCCATCAGTGAGTGGGGGCGCAACACCGGGGAGCTGTTTTTT
-	few	TRBJ2-7	TRBV5-1	CASSLSSYEQYF	TGCGCCAGCAGCTTGAGCTCCTACGAGCAGTACTTC
TRBD1	-	TRBJ2-1	TRBV6-1	CASHGGQGQFF	TGTGCCAGCCACGGCGGACAGGGGCAGTTCTTC
TRBD1	-	TRBJ2-2	TRBV7-6	CASSSDPGQGGDTGELFF	TGTGCCAGCAGCTCCGACCCGGGACAGGGCGGGGACACCGGGGAGCTGTTTTTT
-	few	TRBJ1-6	TRBV11-2	CASSFGRGHGNSPLHF	TGTGCCAGCAGCTTCGGGCGGGGACATGGGAATTCACCCCTCCACTTT
-	-	TRBJ2-5	TRBV7-9	CASSAPGAQETQYF	TGTGCCAGCAGCGCCCCCGGGGCGCAAGAGACCCAGTACTTC
-	-	TRBJ2-2	TRBV4-1	CASSQGFFTGELFF	TGCGCCAGCAGCCAAGGCTTCTTCACCGGGGAGCTGTTTTTT